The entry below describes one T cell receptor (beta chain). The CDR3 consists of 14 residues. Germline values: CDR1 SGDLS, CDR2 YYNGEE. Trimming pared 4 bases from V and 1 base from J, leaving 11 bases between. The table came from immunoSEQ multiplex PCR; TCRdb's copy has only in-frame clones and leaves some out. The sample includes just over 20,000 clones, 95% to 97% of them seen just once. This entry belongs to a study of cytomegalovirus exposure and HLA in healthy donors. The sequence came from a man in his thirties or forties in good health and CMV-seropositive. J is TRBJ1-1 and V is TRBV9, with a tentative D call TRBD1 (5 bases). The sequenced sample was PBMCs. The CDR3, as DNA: TGTGCCAGCAGCCCTTCAGGACAGAACACTGAAGCTTTCTTT. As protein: CASSPSGQNTEAFF.